This TCR beta chain was identified during a study of cytomegalovirus exposure and HLA in healthy donors. Primers included in the PCR were 60 Vbeta and 13 Jbeta primers. Assay: immunoSEQ multiplex PCR; the TCRdb copy retains only in-frame clones and omits some. This table holds 160,000 or so clones, roughly 85% found once. Trimming stripped 2 bases from V and 7 bases from J, with 17 bases between. The CDR3 covers 15 residues. CDR1 SGHAT and CDR2 FQNNGV come from the germline V gene. The chain recombines TRBV11-2 with TRBJ1-1, with a possible D match to TRBD1 (6 bases). Specimen: PBMCs. The TCR comes from a woman aged 40 to 55 in good health and CMV-seronegative. The DNA of the CDR3 is TGTGCCAGCAGCTTACCCGGCGGGGGGCTGGGTGAAGCTTTCTTT. Its translation is CASSLPGGGLGEAFF.